The 3 T cell receptor beta chains reported below all come from one sample, sequenced in a study of PD-L1 blockade in urothelial cancer. Profiling relied on immunoSEQ multiplex PCR, and the TCRdb table lists in-frame clones only, not all of them. The sample has about 51,000 clones, more than 75% seen once. The sample's time point: peripheral blood 6 weeks after treatment start. This material consisted of PBMCs, taken around atezolizumab (anti-PD-L1) treatment. Source of these receptors: a man aged 55 to 69 with urothelial cancer.

This chain joins TRBV4-1 and TRBJ2-7, with D maybe TRBD1 (6 bases). The CDR3 covers 15 residues. The V and J ends lost 8 bases and 2 bases respectively, with 19 bases between them. In germline, CDR1 is MGHRA, CDR2 YSYEKL. CDR3: CASSQAGTNTYEQYF. For the CDR3, the DNA is TGCGCCAGCTCGCAAGCCGGGACAAATACCTACGAGCAGTACTTC.

This rearrangement joins TRBV18 to TRBJ1-2; the D is unclear. The CDR3 spans 18 residues. The V and J ends lost 5 bases and 4 bases respectively, with 26 bases between them. Germline values: CDR1 KGHSH, CDR2 LQKENI. CDR3 nucleotide sequence: TGTGCCAGCTCAGCCGGACCGGGAGATTCTTCAACTGGCTATGGCTACACCTTC. Translated, it gives CASSAGPGDSSTGYGYTF.

The rearrangement links TRBV6-1 to TRBJ1-1; TRBD1 matches at 7 bases. Germline V gene data show CDR1 as MNHNS and CDR2 as SASEGT. The CDR3 runs to 14 residues. V was pared by 8 bases and J by 0 bases, with 6 bases of the junction left unmatched. The CDR3 nucleotides are TGTGCCAGCTCCCACAGGGGTGTGAACACTGAAGCTTTCTTT. This gives the protein CASSHRGVNTEAFF.